These T cell receptor beta chains were read from a single sample in a study of blood T cell repertoires in COVID-19. Sequencing was performed with immunoSEQ multiplex PCR; in TCRdb, only in-frame clones are kept and a portion is missing. The sample yields 200,000 to 250,000 clones, nearly 90% seen once. Sequenced material: PBMCs or T cells enriched from blood (not recorded which). The source is a man between 25 and 39 years old who had been exposed to COVID-19. CDR3s leave out the opening cysteine and the closing phenylalanine or tryptophan. Each record gives: V gene, CDR3 protein.

v_gene: TRBV18; CDR3aa: ASSQGQTETQY
v_gene: TRBV3-1/TRBV3-2; CDR3aa: ASSQDTGLSYEQY
v_gene: TRBV12-5; CDR3aa: ASHSGQETQY
v_gene: TRBV3-1/TRBV3-2; CDR3aa: ASSQYGGVNEQF
v_gene: TRBV6-5; CDR3aa: ASRLAGGLWH
v_gene: TRBV7-3; CDR3aa: ASSGGTAFSPLH
v_gene: TRBV5-1; CDR3aa: ASSRDPTSGGYEQY
v_gene: TRBV5-5; CDR3aa: ASSFRDREPGANVLT
v_gene: TRBV30; CDR3aa: AWSAERNSPLH
v_gene: TRBV2; CDR3aa: ASSESGFNYGYT
v_gene: TRBV27; CDR3aa: ASSSAGIGEAF
v_gene: TRBV6-6; CDR3aa: ASRDQGGINQPQH
v_gene: TRBV29-1; CDR3aa: SGETGTRYNEQF
v_gene: TRBV6-5; CDR3aa: ASSYESMNTEAF
v_gene: TRBV5-1; CDR3aa: ASSPLYLGQTGELF
v_gene: TRBV11-2; CDR3aa: ASSLGTGRFTDTQY
v_gene: TRBV7-2; CDR3aa: ASSLVSGFGAYEQY
v_gene: TRBV4-3; CDR3aa: ASSQDGGGLTGELF
v_gene: TRBV29-1; CDR3aa: SALTGAGGNQPQH
v_gene: TRBV9; CDR3aa: ASSVDPGGTYEQY
v_gene: TRBV5-4; CDR3aa: ASRPWREAYNEQF
v_gene: TRBV30; CDR3aa: AWSPLFAGGNNEQF
v_gene: TRBV15; CDR3aa: ATNTDSLNYGYT
v_gene: TRBV7-9; CDR3aa: ASSYTSGEGEQF
v_gene: TRBV18; CDR3aa: ASSEHRDTEAF
v_gene: TRBV6-1; CDR3aa: ASSDPSRTGRHYEQY
v_gene: TRBV6-1; CDR3aa: ASSEDRATGTQY
v_gene: TRBV7-9; CDR3aa: ASSSPGQGKSPLH
v_gene: TRBV18; CDR3aa: ASSPGAGESNEKLF
v_gene: TRBV10-3; CDR3aa: AISGGDTSTYNEQF
v_gene: TRBV5-6; CDR3aa: ASSKKVTASDSPLH
v_gene: TRBV5-1; CDR3aa: ASSSGTVVETQY